What follows are 26 T cell receptor beta chains derived from one specimen sequenced in a study of blood T cell repertoires in COVID-19. TCRdb keeps only in-frame clones here, not all; method: immunoSEQ multiplex PCR. The table records about 280,000 clones, around 88% of them present only once. Sequencing was done on a sample of PBMCs or T cells enriched from blood (not recorded which). These receptor sequences come from a middle-aged woman who had recovered from COVID-19.

Only a few counts were recorded for this clone. The chain joins TRBV3-1 (or the pseudogene TRBV3-2) to TRBJ2-7; the match to TRBD2 covers 7 bases. CDR3 length equals 15 residues. With V trimmed by 6 bases and J by 7 bases, 15 bases remained unmatched. The V gene's germline CDR1 is LGHDT and CDR2 YNNKEL (reference sequence). The CDR3 loop is CASRPLGGRISEQYF. The CDR3 DNA is TGTGCCAGCAGGCCCTTAGGCGGGAGAATTAGTGAGCAGTACTTC.

This clone was counted once. V and J are TRBV4-3 and TRBJ2-7; D not certain. From germline, CDR1 is LGHNA and CDR2 YSLEER. The CDR3 loop spans 14 amino acids. Trimming left V 0 bases short and J 2 bases short, with 8 bases between. The CDR3 loop reads CASSQDSGAYEQYF. The CDR3 bases are TGCGCCAGCAGCCAAGATTCCGGAGCCTACGAGCAGTACTTC.

The chain links TRBV13 to TRBJ1-2, with TRBD1 as a possible D gene (5 bases). V shed 0 bases and J shed 0 bases, with 8 bases lying between them. CDR1 and CDR2 (germline): PRHDT, FYEKMQ (reference sequence). The CDR3 runs to 15 residues. This CDR3 is CASSLGQAPNYGYTF. The CDR3 DNA reads TGTGCCAGCAGCTTAGGACAGGCCCCTAACTATGGCTACACCTTC.

The genes are TRBV2 and TRBJ1-4; D perhaps matches TRBD1 (6 bases). This CDR3 is built from 15 residues. The germline V gene encodes CDR1 SNHLY and CDR2 FYNNEI. V was cut by 5 bases and J by 4 bases, with 14 bases left in between. In DNA form, the CDR3 reads TGTGCCAGCAGTCTCCGGACAGTAAATAATGAAAAACTGTTTTTT. Amino acid sequence: CASSLRTVNNEKLFF. Based on the CDR3 plus reference TRBV2 and TRBJ1-4, the full variable domain is EPEVTQTPSHQVTQMGQEVILRCVPISNHLYFYWYRQILGQKVEFLVSFYNNEISEKSEIFDDQFSVERPDGSNFTLKIRSTKLEDSAMYFCASSLRTVNNEKLFFGSGTQLSVL.

The chain recombines TRBV7-2 with TRBJ1-2; 8 bases map to TRBD1. Germline V gene lookup returns CDR1 SGHTA and CDR2 FQGNSA. CDR3 length: 16 residues. Germline trimming cut 2 bases from V and 8 bases from J; bases unmatched to any gene: 13. The CDR3 nucleotides read TGTGCCAGCAGCTTAACGCCCTCAGGGACAGGACAAGGCTACACCTTC. It yields the protein CASSLTPSGTGQGYTF.

This chain uses TRBV7-2 with TRBJ2-3; a possible D gene is TRBD1 (5 bases). Germline CDR1 reads SGHTA; CDR2 reads FQGNSA. This CDR3 is built from 14 residues. Between the trimmed V and J ends, which lost 3 bases and 5 bases, there was a span of 12 bases. This CDR3 is CASSFVFRGDTQYF. CDR3 nucleotide sequence: TGTGCCAGCAGCTTCGTGTTTAGGGGAGATACGCAGTATTTT.

The chain has TRBV18 and TRBJ2-7; 10 bases match TRBD2. The CDR3 runs to 14 residues. V dropped 2 bases and J dropped 5; count of bases not matched to a gene: 3. From germline, CDR1 is KGHSH and CDR2 LQKENI. In DNA, the CDR3 is TGTGCCAGCTCACCATCGCTAGCGGGAGACGAGCAGTACTTC. Its protein product is CASSPSLAGDEQYF.

The V gene is TRBV7-2, the J gene TRBJ2-1; a weak D match, TRBD1 (6 bases). Germline V gives CDR1 SGHTA, CDR2 FQGNSA. Trimming pared 5 bases from V and 3 bases from J, leaving 8 bases between. The CDR3 runs to 13 residues. The CDR3, as DNA: TGTGCCAGCAGCCCGGACAGCTACAATGAGCAGTTCTTC. It translates to CASSPDSYNEQFF.

The V call is TRBV27, the J call TRBJ2-1; 9 positions agree with TRBD2. The CDR3 runs to 15 residues. Germline CDR1 MNHEY, CDR2 SMNVEV (reference sequence). With 3 bases clipped from V and 6 bases from J, the junction kept 6 bases outside the gene matches. CDR3 DNA: TGTGCCAGCAGTTTGCGGGAGGGCGCGGCCAATGAGCAGTTCTTC. Its translation is CASSLREGAANEQFF.

The CDR3 here is CASSPYGQREKLFF. As DNA, the CDR3 is TGTGCCAGCAGCCCCTATGGACAGCGCGAAAAACTGTTTTTT. This chain joins TRBV7-9 and TRBJ1-4; a weak D match, TRBD1 (6 bases). This CDR3 has 14 amino acids. With 5 bases removed from V and 8 bases from J, the gap between germline ends came to 15 bases. The germline V gene encodes CDR1 SEHNR and CDR2 FQNEAQ (reference sequence).

This chain connects TRBV20-1 to TRBJ1-6, with no clear D. Deletions cut 3 bases from V and 4 bases from J, with 10 bases between. Germline CDR1 reads DFQATT; CDR2 reads SNEGSKA (reference sequence). The CDR3 loop spans 14 amino acids. As DNA, the CDR3 is TGCAGTGCTAGTAGCGCAGCTTATAATTCACCCCTCCACTTT. Translation gives CSASSAAYNSPLHF.

V gene TRBV10-2 combines with J gene TRBJ2-1; tentatively, D is TRBD2 (5 bases). CDR1 and CDR2 (germline): WSHSY, SAAADI. This CDR3 region has 16 residues. Trimming shortened V by 5 bases and J by 7 bases, and 21 bases separated the two germline ends. In DNA, the CDR3 is TGCGCCAGCAGTCGGGGATACATAGGGAACGGGAATGAGCAGTTCTTC. It specifies CASSRGYIGNGNEQFF.

This clone turned up a few times. The V and J genes are TRBV20-1 and TRBJ2-7; no firm D call. The V end lost 0 bases, the J end lost 4 bases, and 4 bases lay between the germline ends. Germline V gives CDR1 DFQATT, CDR2 SNEGSKA (reference sequence). The CDR3 has 11 amino acids. The chain's CDR3 is CSARERYEQYF. CDR3 DNA: TGCAGTGCTAGAGAGAGATACGAGCAGTACTTC.

The rearrangement joins TRBV20-1 to TRBJ2-5; D is unclear. Germline CDR1 reads DFQATT; CDR2 reads SNEGSKA (reference sequence). V was clipped by 4 bases and J by 4 bases, with 7 bases between them. The CDR3 is made up of 11 amino acids. CDR3 bases: TGCAGTGCTATTGACGGAGAGACCCAGTACTTC. Translating it yields CSAIDGETQYF.

The chain carries TRBV2 and TRBJ2-1, with D unresolved. The CDR3 runs to 11 residues. V was clipped by 2 bases and J by 10 bases, with 6 bases between them. Per the germline V gene, CDR1 is SNHLY and CDR2 is FYNNEI. The CDR3 region is CASSELFEQFF. CDR3 in DNA: TGTGCCAGCAGTGAACTGTTCGAGCAGTTCTTC.

The J gene is TRBJ2-1, the V gene TRBV2; TRBD2 matches at 10 bases. The V segment lost 3 bases and the J segment 4 bases; nucleotides outside the gene matches: 6. Germline V lookup: CDR1 SNHLY, CDR2 FYNNEI. The CDR3 contains 16 residues. CDR3 bases: TGTGCCAGCAGTGACGGAATGACTAGCGGGTACAATGAGCAGTTCTTC. Translated, it gives CASSDGMTSGYNEQFF.

This chain links TRBV2 with TRBJ1-5; the D gene is possibly TRBD1 (5 bases). The CDR3 sequence is 16 residues long. Germline V gene sequence: CDR1 SNHLY, CDR2 FYNNEI. Deletions cut 4 bases from V and 2 bases from J, with 15 bases between. The CDR3 DNA sequence: TGTGCCAGCAGTGCCACCCTATTAGGGGGCAATCAGCCCCAGCATTTT. As protein: CASSATLLGGNQPQHF.

The rearrangement links TRBV6-2 or TRBV6-3 to TRBJ2-1, with D possibly TRBD2 on 5 matching bases. The CDR3 spans 16 residues. CDR1 is MNHEY and CDR2 is SVGEGT in the germline V gene. V lost 5 bases and J lost 5, with 19 bases in between. CDR3 nucleotide sequence: TGTGCCAGCAGTCGCACTAAGCGGTCGGTCGACAATGAGCAGTTCTTC. Its protein product is CASSRTKRSVDNEQFF.

This clone was observed a few times. This rearrangement joins TRBV28 to TRBJ1-3, with 8 nucleotides matching TRBD1. CDR3 length: 15 amino acids. Germline V gene sequence: CDR1 MDHEN, CDR2 SYDVKM. V lost 6 bases, J lost 3 bases, and 7 bases stayed unmatched. CDR3 in DNA: TGTGCCAGCAGGCTACAGGGGGTGCGTGGAAACACCATATATTTT. It translates to CASRLQGVRGNTIYF.

This clone has a handful of counts. This chain links TRBV30 with TRBJ2-3; weak D call: TRBD1 (6 bases). This CDR3 has 15 amino acids. Germline CDR1 reads GTSNPN; CDR2 reads SVGIG (reference sequence). Trimming took off 0 bases at V and 4 bases at J, with 14 bases between the two ends. The CDR3: CAWSVLGQLADTQYF. The CDR3 DNA reads as TGTGCCTGGAGTGTACTAGGACAGTTGGCAGATACGCAGTATTTT.

The chain recombines TRBV5-4 with TRBJ2-7, with a possible D match to TRBD1 (5 bases). CDR3 length: 14 residues. Trimming shortened V by 3 bases and J by 2 bases, and 12 bases separated the two germline ends. Per germline, CDR1 SGHNT and CDR2 YYREEE (reference sequence). The CDR3 loop is CASSSGSLTYEQYF. The CDR3 region has the DNA TGTGCCAGCAGCTCAGGGTCCCTCACCTACGAGCAGTACTTC.

The chain has TRBV4-3 and TRBJ2-2; 13 nucleotides align to TRBD2. Germline V gene sequence: CDR1 LGHNA, CDR2 YSLEER. This CDR3 contains 16 residues. V shed 7 bases, J shed 4 bases, and the junction held 6 bases outside the gene matches. This CDR3 reads CASKRLAGGSTGELFF. The CDR3 nucleotides are TGCGCCAGCAAAAGACTAGCGGGAGGTAGCACCGGGGAGCTGTTTTTT.

The rearrangement links TRBV4-2 to TRBJ1-5; D gene unclear. CDR3 length equals 17 residues. Trimming pared 0 bases from V and 1 base from J, leaving 13 bases between. Looked up from germline, CDR1 is LGHNA and CDR2 is YNFKEQ. This CDR3 is CASSQDPPTESNQPQHF. In nucleotides, the CDR3 is TGTGCCAGCAGCCAAGATCCCCCCACAGAAAGCAATCAGCCCCAGCATTTT.

The chain recombines TRBV7-2 with TRBJ1-2, with 7 positions matching TRBD1. V was pared by 5 bases and J by 3 bases, with 9 bases of the junction left unmatched. In germline, CDR1 is SGHTA, CDR2 FQGNSA. The CDR3 runs 15 residues. The CDR3 DNA reads TGTGCCAGCAGCCCACGGACAGGAGTCGACTATGGCTACACCTTC. This translates into CASSPRTGVDYGYTF. Full variable domain (remainder filled in from reference TRBV7-2 and TRBJ1-2): GAGVSQSPSNKVTEKGKDVELRCDPISGHTALYWYRQSLGQGLEFLIYFQGNSAPDKSGLPSDRFSAERTGGSVSTLTIQRTQQEDSAVYLCASSPRTGVDYGYTFGSGTRLTVV.

The chain recombines TRBV7-2 with TRBJ2-7; 14 bases align to TRBD2. V lost 3 bases to trimming and J lost 5 bases; unmatched junction nucleotides: 6. This CDR3 contains 16 residues. Germline lookup yields CDR1 SGHTA and CDR2 FQGNSA. CDR3 residues: CASSLRGTSGSDEQYF. The CDR3 DNA reads TGTGCCAGCAGCTTGCGGGGGACTAGCGGGAGCGACGAGCAGTACTTC.

The chain combines TRBV7-2 with TRBJ1-3; 9 nucleotides match TRBD1. Germline CDR1 reads SGHTA; CDR2 reads FQGNSA. The V gene end was trimmed by 1 base and the J gene end by 0 bases; junction bases not matched to a gene: 10. The CDR3 spans 19 residues. The CDR3 sequence: CASSLGGRRDRASGNTIYF. The CDR3 coding sequence is TGTGCCAGCAGCTTAGGGGGGAGGCGGGACAGGGCCTCTGGAAACACCATATATTTT.